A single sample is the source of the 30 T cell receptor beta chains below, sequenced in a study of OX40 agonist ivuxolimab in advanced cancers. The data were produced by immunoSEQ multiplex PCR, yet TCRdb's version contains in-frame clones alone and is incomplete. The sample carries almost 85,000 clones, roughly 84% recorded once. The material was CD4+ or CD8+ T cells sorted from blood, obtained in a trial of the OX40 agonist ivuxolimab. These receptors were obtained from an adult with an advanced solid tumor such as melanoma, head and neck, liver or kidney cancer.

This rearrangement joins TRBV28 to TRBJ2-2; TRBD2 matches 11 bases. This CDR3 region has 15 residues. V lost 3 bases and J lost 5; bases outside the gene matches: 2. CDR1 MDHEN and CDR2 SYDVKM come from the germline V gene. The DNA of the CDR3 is TGTGCCAGCAGTTTTCCTAGCGGGGGGACCGGGGAGCTGTTTTTT. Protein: CASSFPSGGTGELFF.

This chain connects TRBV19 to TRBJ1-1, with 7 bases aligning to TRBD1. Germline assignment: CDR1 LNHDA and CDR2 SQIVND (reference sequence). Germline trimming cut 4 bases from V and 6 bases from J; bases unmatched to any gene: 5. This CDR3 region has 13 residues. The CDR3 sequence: CASSTTGIAEAFF. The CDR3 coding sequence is TGTGCCAGTAGTACGACAGGGATCGCTGAAGCTTTCTTT.

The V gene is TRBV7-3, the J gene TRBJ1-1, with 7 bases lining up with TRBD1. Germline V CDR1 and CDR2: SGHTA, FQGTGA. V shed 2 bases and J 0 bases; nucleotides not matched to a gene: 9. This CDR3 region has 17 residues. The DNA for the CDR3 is TGTGCCAGCAGCTTAGGGGCTATAGACAGGGTGAACACTGAAGCTTTCTTT. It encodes CASSLGAIDRVNTEAFF.

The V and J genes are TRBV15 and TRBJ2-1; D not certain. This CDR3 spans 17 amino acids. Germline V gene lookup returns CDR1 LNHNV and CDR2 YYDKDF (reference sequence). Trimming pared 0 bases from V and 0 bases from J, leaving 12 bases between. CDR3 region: CATSREEDIFSYNEQFF. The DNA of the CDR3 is TGTGCCACCAGCAGAGAGGAAGACATCTTCTCCTACAATGAGCAGTTCTTC.

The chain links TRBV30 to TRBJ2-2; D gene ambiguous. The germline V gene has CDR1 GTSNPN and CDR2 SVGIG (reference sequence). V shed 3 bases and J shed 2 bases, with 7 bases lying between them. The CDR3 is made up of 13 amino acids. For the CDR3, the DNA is TGTGCCTGGAGGGTACAAAACACCGGGGAGCTGTTTTTT. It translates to CAWRVQNTGELFF.

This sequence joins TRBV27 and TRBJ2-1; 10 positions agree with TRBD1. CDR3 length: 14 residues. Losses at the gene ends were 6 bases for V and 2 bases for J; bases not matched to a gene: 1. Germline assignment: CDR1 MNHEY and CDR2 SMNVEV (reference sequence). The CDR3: CASRTGGAYNEQFF. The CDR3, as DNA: TGTGCCAGCAGGACAGGGGGCGCCTACAATGAGCAGTTCTTC.

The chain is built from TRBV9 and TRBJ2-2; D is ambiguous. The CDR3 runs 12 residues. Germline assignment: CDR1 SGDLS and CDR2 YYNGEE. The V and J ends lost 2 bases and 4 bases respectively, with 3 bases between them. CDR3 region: CASSVGTGELFF. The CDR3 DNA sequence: TGTGCCAGCAGCGTGGGCACCGGGGAGCTGTTTTTT.

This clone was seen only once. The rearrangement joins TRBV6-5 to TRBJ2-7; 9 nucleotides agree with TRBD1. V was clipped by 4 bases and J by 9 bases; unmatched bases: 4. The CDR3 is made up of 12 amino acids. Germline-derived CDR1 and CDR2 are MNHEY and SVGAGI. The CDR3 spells CASSLQGALQYF. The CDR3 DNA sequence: TGTGCCAGCAGTTTACAGGGGGCACTGCAGTACTTC.

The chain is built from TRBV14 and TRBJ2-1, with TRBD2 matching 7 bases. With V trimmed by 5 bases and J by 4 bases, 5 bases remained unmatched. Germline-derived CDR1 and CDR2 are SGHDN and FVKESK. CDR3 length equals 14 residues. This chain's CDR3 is CASSYTSVYNEQFF. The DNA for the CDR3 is TGTGCCAGCAGCTATACTAGCGTATACAATGAGCAGTTCTTC.

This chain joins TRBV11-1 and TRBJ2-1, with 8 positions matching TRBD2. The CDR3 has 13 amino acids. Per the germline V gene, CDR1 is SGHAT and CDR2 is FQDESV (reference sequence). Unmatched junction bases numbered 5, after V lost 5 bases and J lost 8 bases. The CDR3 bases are TGTGCCAGCAGCACTAGCGGTCTCCATGAGCAGTTCTTC. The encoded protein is CASSTSGLHEQFF.

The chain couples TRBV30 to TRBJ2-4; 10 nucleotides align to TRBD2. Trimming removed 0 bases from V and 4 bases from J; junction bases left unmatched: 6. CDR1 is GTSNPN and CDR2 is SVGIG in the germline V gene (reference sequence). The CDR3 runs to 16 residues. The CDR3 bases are TGTGCCTGGAGTGTACAAGCGGGGGGGAGGAAAAACATTCAGTACTTC. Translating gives CAWSVQAGGRKNIQYF.

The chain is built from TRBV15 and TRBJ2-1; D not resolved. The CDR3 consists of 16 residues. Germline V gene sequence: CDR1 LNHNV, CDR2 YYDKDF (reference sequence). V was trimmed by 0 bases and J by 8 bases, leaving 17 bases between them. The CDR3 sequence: CATSRDPAHPAYEQFF. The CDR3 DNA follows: TGTGCCACCAGCAGAGATCCCGCTCATCCCGCCTATGAGCAGTTCTTC.

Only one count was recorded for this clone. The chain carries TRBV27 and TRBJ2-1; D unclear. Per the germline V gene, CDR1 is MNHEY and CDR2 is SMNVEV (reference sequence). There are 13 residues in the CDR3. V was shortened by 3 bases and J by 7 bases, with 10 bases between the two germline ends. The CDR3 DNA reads TGTGCCAGCAGTTTGTCCCAAAAGAATGAGCAGTTCTTC. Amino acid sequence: CASSLSQKNEQFF.

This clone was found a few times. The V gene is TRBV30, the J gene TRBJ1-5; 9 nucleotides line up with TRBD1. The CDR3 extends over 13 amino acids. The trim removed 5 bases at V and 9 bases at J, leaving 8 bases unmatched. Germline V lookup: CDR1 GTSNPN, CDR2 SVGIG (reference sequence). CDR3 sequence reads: CAWAGQGDAPQHF. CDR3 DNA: TGTGCCTGGGCGGGACAGGGAGATGCGCCCCAGCATTTT. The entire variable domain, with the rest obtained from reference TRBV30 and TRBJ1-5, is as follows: SQTIHQWPATLVQPVGSPLSLECTVEGTSNPNLYWYRQAAGRGLQLLFYSVGIGQISSEVPQNLSASRPQDRQFILSSKKLLLSDSGFYLCAWAGQGDAPQHFGDGTRLSIL.

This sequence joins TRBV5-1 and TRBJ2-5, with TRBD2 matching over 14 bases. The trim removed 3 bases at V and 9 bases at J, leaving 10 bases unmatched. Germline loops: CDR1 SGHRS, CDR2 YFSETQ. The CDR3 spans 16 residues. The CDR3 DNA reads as TGCGCCAGCAGCTCAGGGACTAGCGGGGGTGCTGGAGCCCAGTACTTC. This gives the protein CASSSGTSGGAGAQYF.

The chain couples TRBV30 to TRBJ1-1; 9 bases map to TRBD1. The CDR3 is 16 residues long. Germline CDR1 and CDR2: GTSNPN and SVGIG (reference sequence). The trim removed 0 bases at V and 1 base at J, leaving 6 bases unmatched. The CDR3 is CAWSVRDRAGNTEAFF. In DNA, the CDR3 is TGTGCCTGGAGTGTAAGGGACAGGGCCGGGAACACTGAAGCTTTCTTT.

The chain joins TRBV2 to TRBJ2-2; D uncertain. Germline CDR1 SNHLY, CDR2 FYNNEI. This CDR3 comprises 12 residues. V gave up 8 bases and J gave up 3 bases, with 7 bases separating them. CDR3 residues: CASGGDTGELFF. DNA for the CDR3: TGTGCCAGCGGTGGGGACACCGGGGAGCTGTTTTTT.

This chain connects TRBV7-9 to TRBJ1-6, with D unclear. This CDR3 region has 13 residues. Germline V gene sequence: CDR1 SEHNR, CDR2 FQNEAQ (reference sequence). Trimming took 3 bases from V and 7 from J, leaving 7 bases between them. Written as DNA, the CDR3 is TGTGCCAGCAGCTTGGAGGAGAATTCACCCCTCCACTTT. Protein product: CASSLEENSPLHF.

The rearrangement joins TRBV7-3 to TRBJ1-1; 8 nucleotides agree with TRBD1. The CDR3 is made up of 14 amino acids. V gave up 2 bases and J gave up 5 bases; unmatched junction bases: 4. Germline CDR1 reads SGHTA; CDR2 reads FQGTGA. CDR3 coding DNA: TGTGCCAGCAGCTTAGGACAGGGCGCGACTGAAGCTTTCTTT. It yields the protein CASSLGQGATEAFF.

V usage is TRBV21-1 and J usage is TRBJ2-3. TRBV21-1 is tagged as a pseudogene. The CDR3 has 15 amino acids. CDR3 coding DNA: TGTGCCAGCAGCAAACGGACCGACGGCACAGATACGCAGTATTTT. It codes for CASSKRTDGTDTQYF.

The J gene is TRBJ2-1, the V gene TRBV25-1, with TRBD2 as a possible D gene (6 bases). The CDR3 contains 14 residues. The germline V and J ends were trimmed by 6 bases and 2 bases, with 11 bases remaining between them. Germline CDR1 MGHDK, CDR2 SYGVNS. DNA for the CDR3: TGTGCCAGCAGACGGGGGAGTCCCTACAATGAGCAGTTCTTC. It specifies CASRRGSPYNEQFF.

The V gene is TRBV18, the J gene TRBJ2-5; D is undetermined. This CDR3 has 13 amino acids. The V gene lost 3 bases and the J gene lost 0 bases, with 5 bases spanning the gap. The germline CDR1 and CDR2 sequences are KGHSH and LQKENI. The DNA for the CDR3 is TGTGCCAGCTCACCTGGGTACCAAGAGACCCAGTACTTC. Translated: CASSPGYQETQYF.

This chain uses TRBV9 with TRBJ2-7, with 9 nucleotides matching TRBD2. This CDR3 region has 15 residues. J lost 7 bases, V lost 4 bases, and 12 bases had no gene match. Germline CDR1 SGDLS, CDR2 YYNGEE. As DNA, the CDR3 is TGTGCCAGCAGCTTTTACGCGGGAGGGCCGGGAGAGCAGTACTTC. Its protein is CASSFYAGGPGEQYF.

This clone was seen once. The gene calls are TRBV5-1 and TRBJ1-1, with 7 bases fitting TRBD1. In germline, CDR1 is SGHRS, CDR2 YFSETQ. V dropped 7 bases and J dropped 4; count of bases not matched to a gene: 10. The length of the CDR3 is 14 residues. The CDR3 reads CASLAAGGSTEAFF. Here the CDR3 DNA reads TGCGCCAGCTTGGCGGCAGGGGGGTCCACTGAAGCTTTCTTT.

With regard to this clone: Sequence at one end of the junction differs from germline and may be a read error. The CDR3 DNA is TGTGCCACCAGTGAAAGGGCGGCGGGGGCCGGTTACGAGCAGTACTTC. Its protein is CATSERAAGAGYEQYF. This chain links TRBV10-3 with TRBJ2-7; a weak D match, TRBD2 (7 bases). This CDR3 comprises 16 residues. Germline loops: CDR1 ENHRY, CDR2 SYGVKD.

CDR3 nucleotide sequence: TGTGCCAGCAGTACGAGGGCATTTAATCAGCCCCAGCATTTT. Encoded protein: CASSTRAFNQPQHF. The chain is built from TRBV27 and TRBJ1-5; D is ambiguous. This CDR3 has 14 amino acids. V lost 5 bases and J 4 bases, leaving 12 bases between the germline ends. Per germline, CDR1 MNHEY and CDR2 SMNVEV (reference sequence).

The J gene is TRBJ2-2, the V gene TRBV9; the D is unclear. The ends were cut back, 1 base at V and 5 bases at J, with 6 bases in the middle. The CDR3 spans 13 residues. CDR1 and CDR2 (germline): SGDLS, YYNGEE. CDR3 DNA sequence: TGTGCCAGCAGCGTAATGGGGACCGGGGAGCTGTTTTTT. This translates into CASSVMGTGELFF.

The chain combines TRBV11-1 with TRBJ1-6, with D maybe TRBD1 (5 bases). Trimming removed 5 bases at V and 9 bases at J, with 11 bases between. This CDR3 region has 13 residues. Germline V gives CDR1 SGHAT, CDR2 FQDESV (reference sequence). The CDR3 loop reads CASSLRGGSPLHF. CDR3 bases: TGTGCCAGCAGCCTCCGGGGGGGTTCACCCCTCCACTTT.

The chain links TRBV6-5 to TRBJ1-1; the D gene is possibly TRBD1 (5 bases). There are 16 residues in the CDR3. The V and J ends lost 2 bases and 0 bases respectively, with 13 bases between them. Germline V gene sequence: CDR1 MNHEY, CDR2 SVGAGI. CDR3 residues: CASSYGRVPMNTEAFF. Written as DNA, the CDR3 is TGTGCCAGCAGTTACGGCAGGGTCCCCATGAACACTGAAGCTTTCTTT.

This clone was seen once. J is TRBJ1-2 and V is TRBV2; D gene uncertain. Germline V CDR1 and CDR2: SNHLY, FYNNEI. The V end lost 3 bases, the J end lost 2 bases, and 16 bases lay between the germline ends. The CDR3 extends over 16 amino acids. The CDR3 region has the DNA TGTGCCAGCAGTGACTGGCGGAATTTAAAAAACTATGGCTACACCTTC. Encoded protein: CASSDWRNLKNYGYTF. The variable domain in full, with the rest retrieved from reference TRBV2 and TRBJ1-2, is EPEVTQTPSHQVTQMGQEVILRCVPISNHLYFYWYRQILGQKVEFLVSFYNNEISEKSEIFDDQFSVERPDGSNFTLKIRSTKLEDSAMYFCASSDWRNLKNYGYTFGSGTRLTVV.